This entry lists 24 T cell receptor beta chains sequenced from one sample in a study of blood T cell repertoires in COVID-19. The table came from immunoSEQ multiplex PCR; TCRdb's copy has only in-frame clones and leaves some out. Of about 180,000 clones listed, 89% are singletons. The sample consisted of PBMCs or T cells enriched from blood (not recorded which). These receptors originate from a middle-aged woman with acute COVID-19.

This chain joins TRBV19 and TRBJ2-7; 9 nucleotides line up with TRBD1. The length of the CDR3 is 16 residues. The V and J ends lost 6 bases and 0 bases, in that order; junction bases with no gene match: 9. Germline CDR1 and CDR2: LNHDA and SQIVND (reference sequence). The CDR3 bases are TGTGCCAGTAGCCCGTATGGGACAGGGCCCTCCTACGAGCAGTACTTC. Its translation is CASSPYGTGPSYEQYF.

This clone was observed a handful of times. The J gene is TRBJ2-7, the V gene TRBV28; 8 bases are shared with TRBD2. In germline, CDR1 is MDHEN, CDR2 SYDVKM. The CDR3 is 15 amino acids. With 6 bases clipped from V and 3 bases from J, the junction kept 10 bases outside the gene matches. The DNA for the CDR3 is TGTGCCAGCAGCCAAACCAGGCTAGCGGGCTACGAGCAGTACTTC. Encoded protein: CASSQTRLAGYEQYF.

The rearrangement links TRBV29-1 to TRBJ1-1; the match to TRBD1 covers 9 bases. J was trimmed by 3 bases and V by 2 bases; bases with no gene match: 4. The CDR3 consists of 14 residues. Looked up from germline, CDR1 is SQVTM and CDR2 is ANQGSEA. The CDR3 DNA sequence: TGCAGCGTTGAAACTGGGACAGGGTACACTGAAGCTTTCTTT. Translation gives CSVETGTGYTEAFF.

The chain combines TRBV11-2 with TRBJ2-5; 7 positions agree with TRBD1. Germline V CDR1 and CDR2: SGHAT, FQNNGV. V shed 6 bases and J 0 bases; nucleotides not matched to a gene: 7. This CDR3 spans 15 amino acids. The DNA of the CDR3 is TGTGCCAGCAGGCCAACAGGGGCCGACCAAGAGACCCAGTACTTC. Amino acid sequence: CASRPTGADQETQYF.

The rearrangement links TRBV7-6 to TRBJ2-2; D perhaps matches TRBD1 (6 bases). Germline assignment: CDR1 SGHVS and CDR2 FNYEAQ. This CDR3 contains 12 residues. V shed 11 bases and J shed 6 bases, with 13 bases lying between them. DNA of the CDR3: TGTGCCGGGGCGACAGGTGCCGGGGAGCTGTTTTTT. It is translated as CAGATGAGELFF.

Written as DNA, the CDR3 is TGTGCCAGTACCTTAGGACAGGGGCTCACAGATACGCAGTATTTT. It codes for CASTLGQGLTDTQYF. V usage is TRBV19 and J usage is TRBJ2-3; the match to TRBD1 covers 9 bases. After removal of 7 bases from V and 2 bases from J, the junction contained 7 bases not matched to a gene. Germline assignment: CDR1 LNHDA and CDR2 SQIVND (reference sequence). CDR3 length: 15 amino acids.

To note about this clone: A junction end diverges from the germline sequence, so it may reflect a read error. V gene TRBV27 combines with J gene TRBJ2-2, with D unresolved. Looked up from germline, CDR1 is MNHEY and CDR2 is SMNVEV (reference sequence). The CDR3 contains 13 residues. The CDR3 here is CASSPQNTWELFF. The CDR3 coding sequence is TGTGCCAGCAGTCCCCAGAACACCTGGGAGCTGTTTTTT.

The CDR3 loop is CASSRFGHSTNQPQHF. CDR3 coding DNA: TGCGCCAGCAGCCGCTTTGGACACTCTACTAATCAGCCCCAGCATTTT. The chain links TRBV23-1 to TRBJ1-5; possible D gene TRBD1, 5 bases. TRBV23-1 is labeled an ORF, and its function is uncertain. The V end lost 6 bases, the J end lost 4 bases, and 19 bases lay between the germline ends. CDR3 length: 16 amino acids.

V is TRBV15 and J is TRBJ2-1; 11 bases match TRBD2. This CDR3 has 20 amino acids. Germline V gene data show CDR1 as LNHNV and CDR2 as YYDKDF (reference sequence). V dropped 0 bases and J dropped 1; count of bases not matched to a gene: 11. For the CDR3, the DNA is TGTGCCACCAGCAGAGATCTACCCGTGACTAGCGGGGTGTCCTACAATGAGCAGTTCTTC. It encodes CATSRDLPVTSGVSYNEQFF.

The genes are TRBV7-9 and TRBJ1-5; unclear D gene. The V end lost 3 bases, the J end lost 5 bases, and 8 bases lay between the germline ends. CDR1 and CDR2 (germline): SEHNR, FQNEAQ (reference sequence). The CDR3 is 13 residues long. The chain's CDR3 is CASSFEVDQPQHF. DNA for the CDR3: TGTGCCAGCAGCTTCGAGGTCGATCAGCCCCAGCATTTT.

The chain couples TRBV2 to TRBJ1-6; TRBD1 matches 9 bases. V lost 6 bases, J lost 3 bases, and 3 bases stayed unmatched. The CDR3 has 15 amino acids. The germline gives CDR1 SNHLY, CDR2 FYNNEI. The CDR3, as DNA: TGTGCCAGCAGAACGACAGGGGGCTATAATTCACCCCTCCACTTT. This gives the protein CASRTTGGYNSPLHF.

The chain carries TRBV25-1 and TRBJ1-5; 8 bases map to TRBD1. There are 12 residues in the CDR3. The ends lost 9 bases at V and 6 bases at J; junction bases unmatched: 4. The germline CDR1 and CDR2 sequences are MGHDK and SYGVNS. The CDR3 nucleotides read TGTGCCAGGACAGGGGATGGTCAGCCCCAGCATTTT. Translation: CARTGDGQPQHF. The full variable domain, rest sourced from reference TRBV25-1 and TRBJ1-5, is EADIYQTPRYLVIGTGKKITLECSQTMGHDKMYWYQQDPGMELHLIHYSYGVNSTEKGDLSSESTVSRIRTEHFPLTLESARPSHTSQYLCARTGDGQPQHFGDGTRLSIL.

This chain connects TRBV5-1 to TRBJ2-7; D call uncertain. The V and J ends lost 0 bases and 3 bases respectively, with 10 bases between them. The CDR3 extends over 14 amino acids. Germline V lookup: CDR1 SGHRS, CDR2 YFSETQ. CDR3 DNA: TGCGCCAGCAGCTTGGCCTTTGGCAGCTACGAGCAGTACTTC. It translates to CASSLAFGSYEQYF.

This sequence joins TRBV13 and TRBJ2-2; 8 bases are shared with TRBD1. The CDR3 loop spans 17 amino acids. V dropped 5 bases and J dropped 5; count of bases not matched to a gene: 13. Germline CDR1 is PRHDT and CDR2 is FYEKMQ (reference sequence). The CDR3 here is CASSRGPRGQSTGELFF. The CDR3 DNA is TGTGCCAGCAGCCGTGGGCCCAGGGGGCAATCTACCGGGGAGCTGTTTTTT. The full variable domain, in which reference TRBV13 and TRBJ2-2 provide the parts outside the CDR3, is AAGVIQSPRHLIKEKRETATLKCYPIPRHDTVYWYQQGPGQDPQFLISFYEKMQSDKGSIPDRFSAQQFSDYHSELNMSSLELGDSALYFCASSRGPRGQSTGELFFGEGSRLTVL.

CDR3 loop: CASSHVDSLGGAQETQYF. As DNA, the CDR3 is TGTGCCAGCAGCCATGTGGACTCTTTAGGGGGAGCCCAAGAGACCCAGTACTTC. The chain carries TRBV14 and TRBJ2-5, with TRBD1 as a possible D gene (6 bases). This CDR3 is 18 amino acids long. Trimming took off 3 bases at V and 1 base at J, with 21 bases between the two ends. Looked up from germline, CDR1 is SGHDN and CDR2 is FVKESK.

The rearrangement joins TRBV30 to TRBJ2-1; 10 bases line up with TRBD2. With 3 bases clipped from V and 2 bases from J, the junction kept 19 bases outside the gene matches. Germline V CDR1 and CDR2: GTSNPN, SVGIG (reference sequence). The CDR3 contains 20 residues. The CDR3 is CAWSETGVLAGVTPYNEQFF. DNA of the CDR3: TGTGCCTGGAGCGAAACAGGGGTTCTAGCGGGAGTGACGCCCTACAATGAGCAGTTCTTC.

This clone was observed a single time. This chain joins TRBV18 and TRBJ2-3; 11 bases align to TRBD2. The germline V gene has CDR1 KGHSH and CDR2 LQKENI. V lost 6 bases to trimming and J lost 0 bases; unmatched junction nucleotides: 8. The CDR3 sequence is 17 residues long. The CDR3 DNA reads TGTGCCAGCTCGAAGACTAGCGGGGCATCTAGCACAGATACGCAGTATTTT. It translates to CASSKTSGASSTDTQYF.

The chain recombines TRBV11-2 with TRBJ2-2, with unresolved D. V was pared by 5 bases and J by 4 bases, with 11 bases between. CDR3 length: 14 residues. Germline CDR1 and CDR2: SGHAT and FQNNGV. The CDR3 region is CASSTKTGTGELFF. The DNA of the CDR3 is TGTGCCAGCAGCACCAAGACGGGCACCGGGGAGCTGTTTTTT.

The CDR3 region has the DNA TGTGCCAGCAGCATTCGGACTAGCGGTGGGCAGCAGTTCTTC. It specifies CASSIRTSGGQQFF. The V gene is TRBV9, the J gene TRBJ2-1; 10 bases are a match to TRBD2. This CDR3 has 14 residues. Germline-derived CDR1 and CDR2 are SGDLS and YYNGEE. V shed 4 bases, J shed 11 bases, and the junction held 9 bases outside the gene matches.

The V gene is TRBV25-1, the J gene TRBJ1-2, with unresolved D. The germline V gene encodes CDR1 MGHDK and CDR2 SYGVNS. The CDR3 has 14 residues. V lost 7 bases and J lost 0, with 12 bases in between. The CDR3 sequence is CASIGIGTNYGYTF. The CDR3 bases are TGTGCCAGCATTGGGATCGGGACTAACTATGGCTACACCTTC.

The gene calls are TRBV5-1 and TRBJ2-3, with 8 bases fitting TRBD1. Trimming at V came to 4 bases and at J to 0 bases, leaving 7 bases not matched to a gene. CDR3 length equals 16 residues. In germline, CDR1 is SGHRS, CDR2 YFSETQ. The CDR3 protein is CASSGGTGGSTDTQYF. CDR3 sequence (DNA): TGCGCCAGCAGCGGTGGGACAGGAGGTAGCACAGATACGCAGTATTTT.

For the CDR3, the DNA is TGTGCCAGCAGTTTATCGGCAGGGGGCAATCAGCCCCAGCATTTT. The encoded protein is CASSLSAGGNQPQHF. This chain joins TRBV27 and TRBJ1-5; D is perhaps TRBD1 (6 bases). Germline CDR1 and CDR2: MNHEY and SMNVEV (reference sequence). This CDR3 has 15 amino acids. Between the trimmed V and J ends, which lost 0 bases and 2 bases, there was a span of 8 bases.

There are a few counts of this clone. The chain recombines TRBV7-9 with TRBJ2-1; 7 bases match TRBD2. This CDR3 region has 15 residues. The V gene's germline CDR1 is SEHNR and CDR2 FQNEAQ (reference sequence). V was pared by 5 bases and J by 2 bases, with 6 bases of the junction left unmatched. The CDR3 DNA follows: TGTGCCAGCAGCCCACGGGGGGTCACCTACAATGAGCAGTTCTTC. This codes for CASSPRGVTYNEQFF. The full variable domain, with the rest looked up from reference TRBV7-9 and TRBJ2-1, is DTGVSQNPRHKITKRGQNVTFRCDPISEHNRLYWYRQTLGQGPEFLTYFQNEAQLEKSRLLSDRFSAERPKGSFSTLEIQRTEQGDSAMYLCASSPRGVTYNEQFFGPGTRLTVL.

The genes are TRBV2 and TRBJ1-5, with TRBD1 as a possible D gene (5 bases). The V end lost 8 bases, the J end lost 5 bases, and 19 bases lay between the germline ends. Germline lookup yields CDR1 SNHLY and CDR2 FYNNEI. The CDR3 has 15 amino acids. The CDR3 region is CASAMGAGRDQPQHF. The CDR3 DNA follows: TGTGCCAGCGCGATGGGCGCAGGGAGGGATCAGCCCCAGCATTTT.